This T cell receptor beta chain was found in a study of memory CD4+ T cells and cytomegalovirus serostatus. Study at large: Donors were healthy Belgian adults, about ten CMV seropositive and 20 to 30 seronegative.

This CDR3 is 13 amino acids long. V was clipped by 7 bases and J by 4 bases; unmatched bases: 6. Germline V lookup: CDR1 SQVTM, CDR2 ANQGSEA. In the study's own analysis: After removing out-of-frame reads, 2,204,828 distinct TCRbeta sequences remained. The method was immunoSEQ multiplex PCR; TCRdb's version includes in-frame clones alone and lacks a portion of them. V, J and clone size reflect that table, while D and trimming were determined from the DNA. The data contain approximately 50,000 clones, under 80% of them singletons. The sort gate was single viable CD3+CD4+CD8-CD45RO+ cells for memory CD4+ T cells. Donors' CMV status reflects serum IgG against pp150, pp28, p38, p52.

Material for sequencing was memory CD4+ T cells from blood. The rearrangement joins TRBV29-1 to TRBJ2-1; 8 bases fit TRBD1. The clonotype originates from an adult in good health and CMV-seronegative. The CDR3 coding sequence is TGCAGCGCGGGACAGGCTGTATACAATGAGCAGTTCTTC. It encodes CSAGQAVYNEQFF.